One and the same sample provided the 13 T cell receptor beta chains below, sequenced in a study of blood T cell repertoires in COVID-19. The assay was immunoSEQ multiplex PCR, and TCRdb's table has in-frame clones only and misses some. The sample lists about 140,000 clones; roughly 85% were seen once. Source material: peripheral blood. These receptors were taken from a man in his fifties or sixties with acute or convalescent COVID-19.

The chain recombines TRBV27 with TRBJ1-5, with D maybe TRBD1 (6 bases). V dropped 4 bases and J dropped 2 bases, with 15 bases sitting between them. The CDR3 runs to 16 residues. CDR1 is MNHEY, CDR2 SMNVEV, per germline (reference sequence). The CDR3 nucleotides read TGTGCCAGCAGTTCCAGAGGGGGGGTTGGCAATCAGCCCCAGCATTTT. Translation gives CASSSRGGVGNQPQHF.

This chain uses TRBV30 with TRBJ1-2; D unclear. V lost 0 bases and J 4 bases, leaving 9 bases between the germline ends. This CDR3 region has 13 residues. Germline CDR1 and CDR2: GTSNPN and SVGIG (reference sequence). CDR3 amino acids: CAWSVLPGYGYTF. CDR3 sequence (DNA): TGTGCCTGGAGTGTTTTGCCAGGCTATGGCTACACCTTC.

The V call is TRBV30, the J call TRBJ2-7; 8 nucleotides line up with TRBD2. The ends lost 1 base at V and 3 bases at J; junction bases unmatched: 5. CDR1 is GTSNPN and CDR2 is SVGIG in the germline V gene (reference sequence). The CDR3 is 14 residues long. This CDR3 is CAWSGTSGYYEQYF. The CDR3 DNA is TGTGCCTGGAGTGGAACTAGCGGATACTACGAGCAGTACTTC.

This clone appeared once. This sequence joins TRBV4-1 and TRBJ2-1; 9 nucleotides agree with TRBD1. This CDR3 is 18 amino acids long. The ends lost 4 bases at V and 5 bases at J; junction bases unmatched: 15. The germline CDR1 and CDR2 sequences are MGHRA and YSYEKL. For the CDR3, the DNA is TGCGCCAGCAGCCCCGACAGGGGGGCCACCCGTGTCCACAATGAGCAGTTCTTC. It codes for CASSPDRGATRVHNEQFF.

V is TRBV20-1 and J is TRBJ1-4; tentative D call: TRBD1 (5 bases). Germline V gives CDR1 DFQATT, CDR2 SNEGSKA (reference sequence). This CDR3 has 11 amino acids. The V end lost 5 bases, the J end lost 8 bases, and 9 bases lay between the germline ends. The CDR3 coding sequence is TGCAGTGCTGCAGGGTACGAAAAACTGTTTTTT. It yields the protein CSAAGYEKLFF.

The chain has TRBV5-6 and TRBJ1-1; weak D call: TRBD1 (5 bases). The V gene's germline CDR1 is SGHDT and CDR2 YYEEEE. The CDR3 contains 14 residues. The V end lost 0 bases, the J end lost 4 bases, and 10 bases lay between the germline ends. The CDR3 DNA is TGTGCCAGCAGCTTGGACGCCGGGGGCACTGAAGCTTTCTTT. Its protein product is CASSLDAGGTEAFF.

This clone was picked up one time. V usage is TRBV5-1 and J usage is TRBJ2-2; weak D call: TRBD1 (5 bases). This CDR3 comprises 16 residues. V dropped 0 bases and J dropped 4 bases, with 13 bases sitting between them. Germline V gives CDR1 SGHRS, CDR2 YFSETQ. CDR3 residues: CASSLDGAWGTGELFF. In nucleotides, the CDR3 is TGCGCCAGCAGCTTGGATGGGGCCTGGGGCACCGGGGAGCTGTTTTTT. Drawing the rest from reference TRBV5-1 and TRBJ2-2, the complete variable domain is KAGVTQTPRYLIKTRGQQVTLSCSPISGHRSVSWYQQTPGQGLQFLFEYFSETQRNKGNFPGRFSGRQFSNSRSEMNVSTLELGDSALYLCASSLDGAWGTGELFFGEGSRLTVL.

The chain employs TRBV4-1 and TRBJ1-3; 11 bases align to TRBD1. The germline V gene encodes CDR1 MGHRA and CDR2 YSYEKL. CDR3 length equals 16 residues. The V gene end was trimmed by 3 bases and the J gene end by 3 bases; junction bases not matched to a gene: 4. The CDR3, as DNA: TGCGCCAGCAGCCAGGTGGACAGGGGGCATGGAAACACCATATATTTT. Residues: CASSQVDRGHGNTIYF.

The chain uses TRBV2 and TRBJ1-5; D uncertain. This CDR3 spans 13 amino acids. The ends were cut back, 5 bases at V and 5 bases at J, with 10 bases in the middle. Germline V CDR1 and CDR2: SNHLY, FYNNEI. CDR3 region: CASSIRGDQPQHF. CDR3 bases: TGTGCCAGCAGTATTAGAGGCGATCAGCCCCAGCATTTT.

The genes are TRBV19 and TRBJ1-1; 8 nucleotides align to TRBD1. After removal of 7 bases from V and 1 base from J, the junction contained 5 bases not matched to a gene. Germline CDR1 reads LNHDA; CDR2 reads SQIVND (reference sequence). The length of the CDR3 is 14 residues. The CDR3 DNA reads TGTGCCAGTACGGGAGACAGGGGGAACACTGAAGCTTTCTTT. Amino acid sequence: CASTGDRGNTEAFF.

In its sample, this clone was seen once. This sequence joins TRBV28 and TRBJ1-5, with D hard to call. Trimming removed 5 bases from V and 9 bases from J, with 17 bases in between. The CDR3 contains 14 residues. The V gene's germline CDR1 is MDHEN and CDR2 SYDVKM. In DNA, the CDR3 is TGTGCCAGCAGTCTCAGCGGAGCACATTCGCCCCAGCATTTT. It yields the protein CASSLSGAHSPQHF.

This clone was counted at least ten times. The chain recombines TRBV2 with TRBJ1-1; no definite D call. Germline V gene data show CDR1 as SNHLY and CDR2 as FYNNEI. Trimming removed 8 bases from V and 1 base from J, with 11 bases in between. This CDR3 spans 13 amino acids. For the CDR3, the DNA is TGTGCCAGCTGCGGGGTCACGAACACTGAAGCTTTCTTT. It specifies CASCGVTNTEAFF. The whole variable domain, filled in from reference TRBV2 and TRBJ1-1, reads EPEVTQTPSHQVTQMGQEVILRCVPISNHLYFYWYRQILGQKVEFLVSFYNNEISEKSEIFDDQFSVERPDGSNFTLKIRSTKLEDSAMYFCASCGVTNTEAFFGQGTRLTVV.

V is TRBV9 and J is TRBJ2-5; TRBD1 agrees at 9 bases. CDR1 is SGDLS and CDR2 is YYNGEE in the germline V gene. V dropped 3 bases and J dropped 1; count of bases not matched to a gene: 7. This CDR3 has 16 residues. The CDR3 reads CASSASGTGPQETQYF. CDR3 DNA: TGTGCCAGCAGCGCCTCCGGGACAGGGCCCCAAGAGACCCAGTACTTC.